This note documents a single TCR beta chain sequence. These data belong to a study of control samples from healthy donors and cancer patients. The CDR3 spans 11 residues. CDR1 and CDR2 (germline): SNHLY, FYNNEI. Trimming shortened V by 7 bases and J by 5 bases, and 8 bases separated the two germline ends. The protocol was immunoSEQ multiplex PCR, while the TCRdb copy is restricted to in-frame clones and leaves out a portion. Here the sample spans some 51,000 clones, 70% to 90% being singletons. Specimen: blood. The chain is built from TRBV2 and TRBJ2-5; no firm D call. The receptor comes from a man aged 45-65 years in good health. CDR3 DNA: TGTGCCAGCATTCTTGGGGAGACCCAGTACTTC. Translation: CASILGETQYF. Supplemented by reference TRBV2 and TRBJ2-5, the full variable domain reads EPEVTQTPSHQVTQMGQEVILRCVPISNHLYFYWYRQILGQKVEFLVSFYNNEISEKSEIFDDQFSVERPDGSNFTLKIRSTKLEDSAMYFCASILGETQYFGPGTRLLVL.